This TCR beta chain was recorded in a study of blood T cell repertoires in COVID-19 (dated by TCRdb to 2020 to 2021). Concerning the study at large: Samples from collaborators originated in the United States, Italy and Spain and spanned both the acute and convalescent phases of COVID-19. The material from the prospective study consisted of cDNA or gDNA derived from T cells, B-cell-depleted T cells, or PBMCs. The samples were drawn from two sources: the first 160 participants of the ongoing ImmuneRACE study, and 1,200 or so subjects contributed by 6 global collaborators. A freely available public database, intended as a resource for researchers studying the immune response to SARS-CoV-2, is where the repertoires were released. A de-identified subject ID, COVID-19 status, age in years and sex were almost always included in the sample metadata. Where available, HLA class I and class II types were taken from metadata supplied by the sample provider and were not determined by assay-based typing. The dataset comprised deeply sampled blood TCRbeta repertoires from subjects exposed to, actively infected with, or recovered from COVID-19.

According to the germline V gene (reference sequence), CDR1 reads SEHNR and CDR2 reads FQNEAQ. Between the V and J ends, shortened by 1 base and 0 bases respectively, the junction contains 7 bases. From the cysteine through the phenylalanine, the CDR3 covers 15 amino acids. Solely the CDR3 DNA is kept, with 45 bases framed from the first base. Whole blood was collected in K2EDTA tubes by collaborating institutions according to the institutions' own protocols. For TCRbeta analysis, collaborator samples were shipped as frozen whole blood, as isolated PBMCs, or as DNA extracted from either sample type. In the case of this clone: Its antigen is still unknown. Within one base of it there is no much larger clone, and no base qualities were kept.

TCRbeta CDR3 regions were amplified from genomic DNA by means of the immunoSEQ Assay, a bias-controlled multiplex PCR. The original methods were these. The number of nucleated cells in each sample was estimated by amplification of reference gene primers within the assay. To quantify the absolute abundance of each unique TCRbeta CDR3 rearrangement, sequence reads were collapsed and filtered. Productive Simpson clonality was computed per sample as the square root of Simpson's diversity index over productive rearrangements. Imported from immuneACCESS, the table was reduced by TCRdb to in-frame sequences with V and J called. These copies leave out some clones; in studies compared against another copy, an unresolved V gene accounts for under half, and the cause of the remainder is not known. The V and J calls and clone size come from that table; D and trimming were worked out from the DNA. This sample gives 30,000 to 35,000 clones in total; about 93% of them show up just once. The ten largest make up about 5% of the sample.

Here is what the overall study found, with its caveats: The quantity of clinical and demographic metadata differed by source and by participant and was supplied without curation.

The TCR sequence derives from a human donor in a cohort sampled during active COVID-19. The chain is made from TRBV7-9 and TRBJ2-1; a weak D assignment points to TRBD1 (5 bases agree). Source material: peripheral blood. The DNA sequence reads TGTGCCAGCAGCTTAGACAGGAGCTCCTACAATGAGCAGTTCTTC. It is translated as CASSLDRSSYNEQFF.